Listed below are T cell receptor beta chains from one sample, sequenced in a study of blood T cell repertoires in COVID-19. Produced via immunoSEQ multiplex PCR; TCRdb's table is partial and in-frame only. Of 150,000 to 190,000 clones listed, about 88% were seen once; the top ten hold 7.3%. Sequencing input: PBMCs or T cells enriched from blood (not recorded which). These receptors all stem from a man over 45 who had recovered from COVID-19. The CDR3 runs from the conserved cysteine through the conserved F or W. Each record gives: CDR3 protein, CDR3 DNA, V gene, J gene, clone size, D gene. A D gene is named only where the DNA matches it firmly. Part of the rows lack a size; the others show once, few, many or a class for expanded clones.

CDR3aa: CASKAGDTSTDTQYF; CDR3nt: TGTGCCAGCAAAGCGGGGGACACTAGCACAGATACGCAGTATTTT; v_gene: TRBV25-1; j_gene: TRBJ2-3; abundance: .; d_gene: TRBD2
CDR3aa: CASSQDRVGATTREKLFF; CDR3nt: TGCGCCAGCAGCCAAGATCGGGTGGGGGCAACAACGAGAGAAAAACTGTTTTTT; v_gene: TRBV4-1; j_gene: TRBJ1-4; abundance: .; d_gene: .
CDR3aa: CASSLGPQRGLQETQYF; CDR3nt: TGTGCCAGCAGCTTAGGTCCGCAGCGGGGCTTACAAGAGACCCAGTACTTC; v_gene: TRBV7-2; j_gene: TRBJ2-5; abundance: .; d_gene: TRBD2
CDR3aa: CASSISGPKEAFF; CDR3nt: TGTGCCAGTAGTATATCTGGGCCCAAAGAAGCTTTCTTT; v_gene: TRBV19; j_gene: TRBJ1-1; abundance: .; d_gene: .
CDR3aa: CASSYSGQGINSPLHF; CDR3nt: TGTGCCAGCAGTTACTCGGGACAGGGGATCAATTCACCCCTCCACTTT; v_gene: TRBV6-2/TRBV6-3; j_gene: TRBJ1-6; abundance: .; d_gene: TRBD1
CDR3aa: CASSVSAVMNTEAFF; CDR3nt: TGTGCCAGCAGTGTGTCAGCGGTAATGAACACTGAAGCTTTCTTT; v_gene: TRBV2; j_gene: TRBJ1-1; abundance: .; d_gene: .
CDR3aa: CASSRGLSSYEQYF; CDR3nt: TGTGCCAGCTCCAGGGGGCTCAGCTCCTACGAGCAGTACTTC; v_gene: TRBV13; j_gene: TRBJ2-7; abundance: .; d_gene: TRBD1
CDR3aa: CASSQPRRVRSNYGYTF; CDR3nt: TGCGCCAGCAGTCAACCGCGGCGAGTGAGGAGTAACTATGGCTACACCTTC; v_gene: TRBV23-1; j_gene: TRBJ1-2; abundance: .; d_gene: .
CDR3aa: CASSSGQVDGKLFF; CDR3nt: TGCGCCAGCAGCTCGGGACAGGTTGACGGAAAACTGTTTTTT; v_gene: TRBV5-1; j_gene: TRBJ1-4; abundance: once; d_gene: TRBD1
CDR3aa: CASSPGHIYEQYF; CDR3nt: TGTGCCAGCAGTCCGGGACACATCTACGAGCAGTACTTC; v_gene: TRBV12-3/TRBV12-4; j_gene: TRBJ2-7; abundance: .; d_gene: .
CDR3aa: CASSLDLASYEQYF; CDR3nt: TGTGCCAGCAGCTTAGATTTGGCTAGCTACGAGCAGTACTTC; v_gene: TRBV11-2; j_gene: TRBJ2-7; abundance: once; d_gene: .
CDR3aa: CASSRRGSQINEQFF; CDR3nt: TGTGCCAGCAGCCGACGGGGGTCCCAGATCAATGAGCAGTTCTTC; v_gene: TRBV7-9; j_gene: TRBJ2-1; abundance: .; d_gene: .
CDR3aa: CASSQELAGGLGKETQYF; CDR3nt: TGTGCCAGCAGCCAAGAACTAGCGGGGGGTCTGGGGAAAGAGACCCAGTACTTC; v_gene: TRBV4-2; j_gene: TRBJ2-5; abundance: .; d_gene: TRBD2
CDR3aa: CAISVFSGGRDEQFF; CDR3nt: TGTGCCATCAGTGTTTTCAGCGGGGGGCGGGATGAGCAGTTCTTC; v_gene: TRBV10-3; j_gene: TRBJ2-1; abundance: few; d_gene: TRBD2
CDR3aa: CASSSGLAGGHWSYEQFF; CDR3nt: TGTGCCAGTAGTAGCGGACTAGCGGGGGGGCACTGGTCATATGAGCAGTTCTTC; v_gene: TRBV19; j_gene: TRBJ2-1; abundance: .; d_gene: TRBD2
CDR3aa: CASRRDRDLEVYGYTF; CDR3nt: TGTGCCAGCAGGCGGGACAGAGACCTCGAAGTCTATGGCTACACCTTC; v_gene: TRBV2; j_gene: TRBJ1-2; abundance: .; d_gene: TRBD1
CDR3aa: CASSVRGLAGGADTQYF; CDR3nt: TGTGCCAGCAGCGTCCGGGGACTAGCGGGGGGTGCGGATACGCAGTATTTT; v_gene: TRBV9; j_gene: TRBJ2-3; abundance: .; d_gene: TRBD2
CDR3aa: CASSVGQGSYEQYF; CDR3nt: TGTGCCAGCAGTGTAGGCCAAGGGAGCTACGAGCAGTACTTC; v_gene: TRBV2; j_gene: TRBJ2-7; abundance: once; d_gene: .
CDR3aa: CASSLVFDSSYEQYF; CDR3nt: TGCGCCAGCAGCTTGGTATTTGATAGCTCCTACGAGCAGTACTTC; v_gene: TRBV5-1; j_gene: TRBJ2-7; abundance: .; d_gene: .
CDR3aa: CASSLVSPGPSGYTF; CDR3nt: TGTGCCAGCAGCTTAGTCTCCCCAGGGCCGTCGGGCTACACCTTC; v_gene: TRBV7-8; j_gene: TRBJ1-2; abundance: .; d_gene: .
CDR3aa: CASSPGLAGIISHNEQFF; CDR3nt: TGTGCCAGCAGCCCGGGACTAGCGGGGATCATCTCCCACAATGAGCAGTTCTTC; v_gene: TRBV11-3; j_gene: TRBJ2-1; abundance: .; d_gene: TRBD2
CDR3aa: CASTNNEQFF; CDR3nt: TGTGCCAGCACCAACAATGAGCAGTTCTTC; v_gene: TRBV6-5; j_gene: TRBJ2-1; abundance: .; d_gene: .
CDR3aa: CASSVGLRGEGYTF; CDR3nt: TGTGCCAGCAGCGTAGGGTTACGGGGGGAGGGCTACACCTTC; v_gene: TRBV9; j_gene: TRBJ1-2; abundance: .; d_gene: .
CDR3aa: CASSVQGSPNQPQHF; CDR3nt: TGTGCCAGCAGCGTTCAGGGGTCCCCCAATCAGCCCCAGCATTTT; v_gene: TRBV9; j_gene: TRBJ1-5; abundance: .; d_gene: .
CDR3aa: CAWSEQGRSPLHF; CDR3nt: TGTGCCTGGAGTGAACAGGGGCGATCACCCCTCCACTTT; v_gene: TRBV30; j_gene: TRBJ1-6; abundance: .; d_gene: TRBD1
CDR3aa: CASSQGLTGANVLTF; CDR3nt: TGTGCCAGCAGCCAAGGACTGACTGGGGCCAACGTCCTGACTTTC; v_gene: TRBV2; j_gene: TRBJ2-6; abundance: .; d_gene: .
CDR3aa: CASSGDRLSPSPLHF; CDR3nt: TGTGCCAGCAGTGGGGACAGGCTTTCACCCTCACCCCTCCACTTT; v_gene: TRBV2; j_gene: TRBJ1-6; abundance: .; d_gene: TRBD1
CDR3aa: CASSPVDPGSSYNSPLHF; CDR3nt: TGTGCCAGTAGCCCCGTAGACCCCGGGAGCTCCTATAATTCACCCCTCCACTTT; v_gene: TRBV19; j_gene: TRBJ1-6; abundance: .; d_gene: .
CDR3aa: CASGLVPGGKAEAFF; CDR3nt: TGTGCTAGTGGTTTGGTCCCAGGGGGGAAAGCTGAAGCTTTCTTT; v_gene: TRBV12-5; j_gene: TRBJ1-1; abundance: .; d_gene: TRBD1
CDR3aa: CASSVETGDEQYF; CDR3nt: TGTGCCAGCAGCGTAGAAACAGGAGACGAGCAGTACTTC; v_gene: TRBV9; j_gene: TRBJ2-7; abundance: once; d_gene: .
CDR3aa: CASSPQGNGYTF; CDR3nt: TGTGCCAGCTCACCCCAGGGGAATGGCTACACCTTC; v_gene: TRBV18; j_gene: TRBJ1-2; abundance: many; d_gene: .
CDR3aa: CASSLSLSGPTGELFF; CDR3nt: TGTGCCAGCAGTTTATCGCTGTCAGGCCCCACCGGGGAGCTGTTTTTT; v_gene: TRBV27; j_gene: TRBJ2-2; abundance: .; d_gene: .
CDR3aa: CAAGSRTHNSPLHF; CDR3nt: TGTGCAGCAGGGTCTAGGACCCATAATTCACCCCTCCACTTT; v_gene: TRBV19; j_gene: TRBJ1-6; abundance: .; d_gene: .
CDR3aa: CASSVSPYEQYF; CDR3nt: TGTGCCAGCAGCGTTAGTCCCTACGAGCAGTACTTC; v_gene: TRBV7-2; j_gene: TRBJ2-7; abundance: .; d_gene: .
CDR3aa: CASSFAAGSSGNTIYF; CDR3nt: TGTGCCAGCAGCTTTGCCGCGGGATCCTCTGGAAACACCATATATTTT; v_gene: TRBV11-3; j_gene: TRBJ1-3; abundance: .; d_gene: .
CDR3aa: CASSQIAGPRERAWGYTF; CDR3nt: TGTGCCAGCAGCCAAATAGCCGGGCCTCGGGAGAGGGCTTGGGGCTACACCTTC; v_gene: TRBV4-2; j_gene: TRBJ1-2; abundance: .; d_gene: .
CDR3aa: CSVVRTDMNTEAFF; CDR3nt: TGCAGCGTTGTACGGACAGATATGAACACTGAAGCTTTCTTT; v_gene: TRBV29-1; j_gene: TRBJ1-1; abundance: .; d_gene: .
CDR3aa: CAWSVARRSYNEQFF; CDR3nt: TGTGCCTGGAGTGTAGCTAGACGCTCCTACAATGAGCAGTTCTTC; v_gene: TRBV30; j_gene: TRBJ2-1; abundance: .; d_gene: .
CDR3aa: CASSQDGQGGDEKLFF; CDR3nt: TGCGCCAGCAGCCAAGATGGTCAGGGAGGGGATGAAAAACTGTTTTTT; v_gene: TRBV4-1; j_gene: TRBJ1-4; abundance: .; d_gene: .
CDR3aa: CASSQEISLAGSMFSTDTQYF; CDR3nt: TGCGCCAGCAGCCAAGAGATCAGCCTAGCGGGGTCGATGTTTAGCACAGATACGCAGTATTTT; v_gene: TRBV4-3; j_gene: TRBJ2-3; abundance: once; d_gene: TRBD2
CDR3aa: CATRLEPGGVYGYTF; CDR3nt: TGCGCCACGCGCTTAGAGCCAGGAGGGGTTTATGGCTACACCTTC; v_gene: TRBV4-1; j_gene: TRBJ1-2; abundance: .; d_gene: .
CDR3aa: CASSMDRGQNTEAFF; CDR3nt: TGTGCCAGCAGTATGGACAGGGGGCAGAACACTGAAGCTTTCTTT; v_gene: TRBV21-1; j_gene: TRBJ1-1; abundance: .; d_gene: .
CDR3aa: CASSQSTGHTEAFF; CDR3nt: TGTGCCAGCTCACAATCGACAGGTCACACTGAAGCTTTCTTT; v_gene: TRBV18; j_gene: TRBJ1-1; abundance: .; d_gene: .
CDR3aa: CASRQTGFGQPQHF; CDR3nt: TGTGCCAGTAGACAGACAGGGTTCGGTCAGCCCCAGCATTTT; v_gene: TRBV19; j_gene: TRBJ1-5; abundance: .; d_gene: TRBD1
CDR3aa: CASSLFGRGGTDTQYF; CDR3nt: TGCGCCAGCAGCTTGTTCGGCAGGGGAGGCACAGATACGCAGTATTTT; v_gene: TRBV5-1; j_gene: TRBJ2-3; abundance: .; d_gene: .
CDR3aa: CASSLFSPSSGGSVSDTQYF; CDR3nt: TGCGCCAGCAGCTTGTTCTCTCCGTCTAGCGGGGGGTCGGTATCAGATACGCAGTATTTT; v_gene: TRBV5-1; j_gene: TRBJ2-3; abundance: once; d_gene: TRBD2
CDR3aa: CATSRDGTVGRSEQFF; CDR3nt: TGTGCCACCAGCAGAGATGGGACAGTGGGCCGGAGTGAGCAGTTCTTC; v_gene: TRBV15; j_gene: TRBJ2-1; abundance: few; d_gene: TRBD1
CDR3aa: CATSQTGQRGAAHEQYF; CDR3nt: TGTGCCACCAGCCAGACGGGCCAGCGGGGGGCCGCCCACGAGCAGTACTTC; v_gene: TRBV15; j_gene: TRBJ2-7; abundance: .; d_gene: TRBD2
CDR3aa: CASSPRRGLGSYEQYF; CDR3nt: TGTGCCAGCAGCCCCCGGAGGGGGCTTGGATCCTACGAGCAGTACTTC; v_gene: TRBV7-9; j_gene: TRBJ2-7; abundance: .; d_gene: .
CDR3aa: CASSRLGDRSSYEQYF; CDR3nt: TGTGCCAGCTCCCGGCTGGGCGACAGGTCCTCATACGAGCAGTACTTC; v_gene: TRBV18; j_gene: TRBJ2-7; abundance: .; d_gene: .
CDR3aa: CASSLTRGSNNEQFF; CDR3nt: TGTGCCAGCAGCTTAACCCGGGGGAGCAACAATGAGCAGTTCTTC; v_gene: TRBV13; j_gene: TRBJ2-1; abundance: once; d_gene: .
CDR3aa: CASTPTFSSGNTIYF; CDR3nt: TGTGCCAGTACCCCCACTTTTAGCTCTGGAAACACCATATATTTT; v_gene: TRBV19; j_gene: TRBJ1-3; abundance: once; d_gene: .
CDR3aa: CASSVTRGFTEAFF; CDR3nt: TGTGCCAGCAGCGTGACGCGGGGTTTTACTGAAGCTTTCTTT; v_gene: TRBV7-3; j_gene: TRBJ1-1; abundance: .; d_gene: .
CDR3aa: CAWSVYRSNQPQHF; CDR3nt: TGTGCCTGGAGTGTCTACCGTAGCAATCAGCCCCAGCATTTT; v_gene: TRBV30; j_gene: TRBJ1-5; abundance: once; d_gene: .
CDR3aa: CASSPRGGANTGELFF; CDR3nt: TGTGCCAGCAGCCCCCGGGGCGGGGCGAACACCGGGGAGCTGTTTTTT; v_gene: TRBV3-1/TRBV3-2; j_gene: TRBJ2-2; abundance: .; d_gene: .